These 22 T cell receptor beta chains came from one sample sequenced in a study of cytomegalovirus exposure and HLA in healthy donors. The primer mix had 60 Vbeta and 13 Jbeta primers. Measured with immunoSEQ multiplex PCR; TCRdb has only the in-frame clones, and not every one. The sample table includes 60,000 to 80,000 clones. Source material: PBMCs. These receptors all stem from a boy aged 10-17 years in good health and CMV-seronegative.

The chain is built from TRBV5-5 and TRBJ2-7; 7 bases agree with TRBD2. The CDR3 covers 16 residues. V trimming: 4 bases; J trimming: 5 bases; junction bases outside the gene matches: 15. The V gene's germline CDR1 is SGHKS and CDR2 YYEKEE (reference sequence). The CDR3 nucleotides are TGTGCCAGCAGCCCGGGAACAGAGTATCTAGCGGACGAGCAGTACTTC. This gives the protein CASSPGTEYLADEQYF.

This chain joins TRBV7-9 and TRBJ1-2; 7 bases are shared with TRBD1. CDR3 length: 17 residues. From germline, CDR1 is SEHNR and CDR2 FQNEAQ (reference sequence). The junction had 12 bases not matched to a gene; V was cut back by 1 base and J by 4 bases. The CDR3 DNA follows: TGTGCCAGCAGCTTAGATGGAGGGGGCAGTTTCGGCTATGGCTACACCTTC. It codes for CASSLDGGGSFGYGYTF.

V and J are TRBV6-7 and TRBJ2-7; TRBD1 is a possible D gene (5 bases). TRBV6-7 is reported as an ORF; its role is uncertain. The CDR3 covers 16 residues. Trimming removed 8 bases from V and 3 bases from J, with 23 bases in between. The CDR3 coding sequence is TGTGCCAGCGGACCCCCTTATAGACAGCCCCACTACGAGCAGTACTTC. Protein product: CASGPPYRQPHYEQYF.

The gene calls are TRBV7-9 and TRBJ2-1; no clear D gene. Deletions cut 3 bases from V and 5 bases from J, with 14 bases between. Germline V gene sequence: CDR1 SEHNR, CDR2 FQNEAQ (reference sequence). The CDR3 covers 15 residues. CDR3 DNA: TGTGCCAGCAGCTTTTCCCAAGCGCTGGACAATGAGCAGTTCTTC. It encodes CASSFSQALDNEQFF.

This chain uses TRBV9 with TRBJ2-7, with 7 bases identical to TRBD1. There are 14 residues in the CDR3. Germline-derived CDR1 and CDR2 are SGDLS and YYNGEE. V was clipped by 3 bases and J by 4 bases; unmatched bases: 7. The CDR3: CASSEGDSRYEQYF. CDR3 bases: TGTGCCAGCAGCGAGGGGGACAGTAGGTACGAGCAGTACTTC.

The chain has TRBV19 and TRBJ2-7, with D tentatively TRBD1 (8 bases). This CDR3 has 15 residues. Germline V gene sequence: CDR1 LNHDA, CDR2 SQIVND (reference sequence). Trimming took off 2 bases at V and 7 bases at J, with 18 bases between the two ends. For the CDR3, the DNA is TGTGCCAGTAGTATAACAGGGGGAGTAGCGGGTGAGCAGTACTTC. Translated: CASSITGGVAGEQYF.

The chain employs TRBV20-1 and TRBJ2-1; a weak D match, TRBD1 (6 bases). The CDR3 has 11 amino acids. The germline V gene has CDR1 DFQATT and CDR2 SNEGSKA (reference sequence). Trimming removed 5 bases from V and 12 bases from J, with 14 bases in between. The CDR3 spells CSAAGVFGQFF. The CDR3, as DNA: TGCAGTGCTGCAGGGGTCTTCGGGCAGTTCTTC.

V gene TRBV11-2 combines with J gene TRBJ2-1, with TRBD1 identical over 9 bases. Germline V gene lookup returns CDR1 SGHAT and CDR2 FQNNGV. The CDR3 has 17 residues. Trimming took 6 bases from V and 8 from J; bases not matched to a gene: 17. The CDR3: CASRLPIPGQGRDEQFF. CDR3 sequence (DNA): TGTGCCAGCAGACTACCGATTCCGGGACAGGGAAGGGATGAGCAGTTCTTC.

The V and J genes are TRBV4-1 and TRBJ1-5; no reliable D call. CDR3 length: 17 amino acids. Trimming left V 0 bases short and J 7 bases short, with 19 bases between. CDR1 and CDR2 from the germline V gene are MGHRA and YSYEKL. The CDR3 nucleotides are TGCGCCAGCAGCCAAGATTTTCGCGAGGGATTAGGGCAGCCCCAGCATTTT. Its protein product is CASSQDFREGLGQPQHF.

The chain carries TRBV10-2 and TRBJ1-5, with D possibly TRBD1 on 6 matching bases. V lost 0 bases and J 4 bases, leaving 7 bases between the germline ends. Germline CDR1 and CDR2: WSHSY and SAAADI. The CDR3 runs 14 residues. The CDR3 protein is CASSESRGNQPQHF. The CDR3 coding sequence is TGCGCCAGCAGTGAGTCCAGGGGTAATCAGCCCCAGCATTTT.

In DNA form, the CDR3 reads TGCGCCAGCAGCCAAGTTGGGCAGAGTCTAGCCAAAAACATTCAGTACTTC. It yields the protein CASSQVGQSLAKNIQYF. The rearrangement uses TRBV4-1 and TRBJ2-4; D is ambiguous. CDR1 and CDR2 (germline): MGHRA, YSYEKL. Trimming removed 1 base from V and 0 bases from J, with 13 bases in between. CDR3 length: 17 amino acids.

The chain has TRBV9 and TRBJ1-1, with D possibly matching TRBD1 (5 bases). This CDR3 contains 14 residues. In germline, CDR1 is SGDLS, CDR2 YYNGEE. Trimming cost V 4 bases and J 0 bases, with 10 bases left between them. This CDR3 reads CASSPGGLNTEAFF. The CDR3, as DNA: TGTGCCAGCAGCCCGGGGGGACTGAACACTGAAGCTTTCTTT.

This chain links TRBV7-9 with TRBJ2-3; TRBD1 aligns across 7 bases. The CDR3 consists of 12 residues. CDR1 and CDR2 from the germline V gene are SEHNR and FQNEAQ (reference sequence). V lost 8 bases and J lost 4; bases outside the gene matches: 3. CDR3 amino acids: CASPDRADTQYF. CDR3 DNA sequence: TGTGCCAGCCCAGACAGGGCAGATACGCAGTATTTT.

The genes are TRBV2 and TRBJ1-2; no firm D call. CDR3 size: 15 residues. The germline V gene has CDR1 SNHLY and CDR2 FYNNEI. The germline V and J ends were trimmed by 3 bases and 5 bases, with 16 bases remaining between them. The CDR3 DNA reads as TGTGCCAGCAGTGAGGATGGACTAGCCTTTTATGGCTACACCTTC. Its protein product is CASSEDGLAFYGYTF. The variable domain in full, with the rest retrieved from reference TRBV2 and TRBJ1-2, is EPEVTQTPSHQVTQMGQEVILRCVPISNHLYFYWYRQILGQKVEFLVSFYNNEISEKSEIFDDQFSVERPDGSNFTLKIRSTKLEDSAMYFCASSEDGLAFYGYTFGSGTRLTVV.

The V gene is TRBV30, the J gene TRBJ1-5, with D perhaps TRBD1 (6 bases). Looked up from germline, CDR1 is GTSNPN and CDR2 is SVGIG (reference sequence). V was clipped by 1 base and J by 3 bases, with 10 bases between them. This CDR3 contains 14 residues. The CDR3 region has the DNA TGTGCCTGGAGTGGGACAGTCTCCAATCAGCCCCAGCATTTT. Protein product: CAWSGTVSNQPQHF.

This chain joins TRBV14 and TRBJ1-2; 8 bases fit TRBD1. J lost 7 bases, V lost 2 bases, and 6 bases had no gene match. Germline CDR1 reads SGHDN; CDR2 reads FVKESK. This CDR3 has 14 amino acids. The CDR3 DNA reads TGTGCCAGCAGCCAACCATTACAGGGGGGTGGCTACACCTTC. Amino acids: CASSQPLQGGGYTF.

Of note for this clone: At one of its ends the junction is not consistent with the germline gene, which may arise from a read error. The same CDR3 also results from other DNA sequences found in this sample. The chain links TRBV30 to TRBJ1-6, with D maybe TRBD1 (6 bases). Germline V gives CDR1 GTSNPN, CDR2 SVGIG (reference sequence). The CDR3 totals 13 residues. CDR3 loop: CAWSGGQKSPLHF. In DNA form, the CDR3 reads TGTGCCTGGAGCGGGGGGCAAAAATCACCCCTACACTTT.

The rearrangement joins TRBV6-6 to TRBJ2-7; a weak D match, TRBD1 (5 bases). Trimming removed 5 bases at V and 5 bases at J, with 13 bases between. CDR3 length equals 13 residues. Germline-derived CDR1 and CDR2 are MNHNY and SVGAGI (reference sequence). The CDR3 is CASSPDSPHEQYF. CDR3 DNA: TGTGCCAGCAGTCCTGACAGCCCCCACGAGCAGTACTTC.

This chain uses TRBV15 with TRBJ1-5; 9 bases are a match to TRBD1. Losses at the gene ends were 5 bases for V and 5 bases for J; bases not matched to a gene: 4. The V gene's germline CDR1 is LNHNV and CDR2 YYDKDF (reference sequence). This CDR3 has 14 residues. CDR3 in amino acids: CATSPRQGDQPQHF. CDR3 bases: TGTGCCACCAGCCCTAGACAGGGGGATCAGCCCCAGCATTTT.

This chain joins TRBV6-1 and TRBJ1-5; no firm D call. V shed 0 bases and J shed 8 bases, with 8 bases lying between them. Germline V gene data show CDR1 as MNHNS and CDR2 as SASEGT. This CDR3 has 13 residues. The CDR3 reads CASSEAVREPQHF. CDR3 nucleotide sequence: TGTGCCAGCAGTGAAGCGGTGAGGGAGCCCCAGCATTTT.

The J gene is TRBJ1-1, the V gene TRBV19; D gene unclear. CDR1 and CDR2 from the germline V gene are LNHDA and SQIVND (reference sequence). The CDR3 extends over 15 amino acids. V was trimmed by 8 bases and J by 0 bases, leaving 16 bases between them. DNA of the CDR3: TGTGCCAGTGAACGAACCCTGGGCCTGAACACTGAAGCTTTCTTT. It translates to CASERTLGLNTEAFF.

The chain joins TRBV27 to TRBJ2-2; 7 bases are a match to TRBD2. Trimming took 1 base from V and 1 from J; bases not matched to a gene: 12. Germline V gene sequence: CDR1 MNHEY, CDR2 SMNVEV (reference sequence). The CDR3 covers 19 residues. The CDR3 sequence: CASSLFRRRASGNTGELFF. The CDR3 bases are TGTGCCAGCAGTTTATTTCGTCGGAGGGCTAGCGGGAACACCGGGGAGCTGTTTTTT.